Listed below are T cell receptor beta chains from one sample, sequenced in a study of persistence of HIV-infected CD4 T cells. No cognate antigen is known for these TCRs. Using immunoSEQ multiplex PCR, the repertoire was profiled, and TCRdb retains in-frame clones only, with some absent. Altogether about 40,000 clones are present, approximately 80% being singletons, with the ten largest covering approximately 15%. The sample here was CD4+ T cells sorted from PBMCs after approximately 19-hour stimulation, taken from a patient who received antiretroviral therapy. The source of these receptors is an adult man with HIV who was CMV-seropositive. CDR3s include the opening cysteine and the closing phenylalanine or tryptophan. Fields, in order: D gene, V gene, J gene, CDR3 protein, CDR3 DNA. A D gene is named only where the DNA matches it firmly.

D gene: TRBD2
V gene: TRBV15
J gene: TRBJ2-7
CDR3 protein: CATSRDSRRTSTYEQYF
CDR3 DNA: TGTGCCACCAGCAGGGATAGCCGCAGGACTAGCACCTACGAGCAGTACTTC

D gene: -
V gene: TRBV4-1
J gene: TRBJ2-5
CDR3 protein: CASSQDRGTQYF
CDR3 DNA: TGCGCCAGCAGCCAAGACAGAGGGACCCAGTACTTC

D gene: -
V gene: TRBV6-5
J gene: TRBJ2-4
CDR3 protein: CASSSETERNIQYF
CDR3 DNA: TGTGCCAGCAGTTCCGAGACAGAGAGAAACATTCAGTACTTC

D gene: -
V gene: TRBV7-2
J gene: TRBJ1-1
CDR3 protein: CASSAQGLTYTEAFF
CDR3 DNA: TGTGCCAGCAGCGCCCAGGGACTAACTTACACTGAAGCTTTCTTT

D gene: -
V gene: TRBV18
J gene: TRBJ1-1
CDR3 protein: CASSSQGNTEAFF
CDR3 DNA: TGTGCCAGCTCATCACAGGGGAACACTGAAGCTTTCTTT

D gene: -
V gene: TRBV4-1
J gene: TRBJ1-1
CDR3 protein: CASSLPDRLTEAFF
CDR3 DNA: TGCGCCAGCAGCCTTCCCGACAGGTTGACTGAAGCTTTCTTT

D gene: -
V gene: TRBV18
J gene: TRBJ1-2
CDR3 protein: CASSRKESTGTNGYTF
CDR3 DNA: TGTGCCAGCTCACGAAAAGAATCAACCGGGACAAACGGCTACACCTTC

D gene: -
V gene: TRBV3-1/TRBV3-2
J gene: TRBJ1-3
CDR3 protein: CASSQDLRNTIYF
CDR3 DNA: TGTGCCAGCAGCCAAGATCTCAGAAACACCATATATTTT

D gene: -
V gene: TRBV12-3/TRBV12-4
J gene: TRBJ2-2
CDR3 protein: CASSLRAAGELFF
CDR3 DNA: TGTGCCAGCAGTTTGCGAGCAGCCGGGGAGCTGTTTTTT

D gene: TRBD2
V gene: TRBV7-6
J gene: TRBJ2-7
CDR3 protein: CASSLLGSGRVEQYF
CDR3 DNA: TGTGCCAGCAGCCTCCTAGGAAGCGGGAGGGTCGAGCAGTACTTC

D gene: -
V gene: TRBV3-1/TRBV3-2
J gene: TRBJ2-2
CDR3 protein: CASSQDRGREWPGELFF
CDR3 DNA: TGTGCCAGCAGCCAAGATAGAGGCAGGGAATGGCCCGGGGAGCTGTTTTTT

D gene: TRBD2
V gene: TRBV3-1/TRBV3-2
J gene: TRBJ2-1
CDR3 protein: CASSHEGTREFF
CDR3 DNA: TGTGCCAGCAGCCATGAGGGGACTAGGGAGTTCTTC